This TCR beta chain was sequenced in a study of blood T cell repertoires in COVID-19. Looking at the study overall: Samples representing acute and convalescent COVID-19 were sourced from the United States, Italy and Spain. T cells, B-cell-depleted T cells, or PBMCs supplied cDNA or gDNA.

Original handling: Scientists estimated how many nucleated cells there were by amplifying reference gene primers. Only in-frame clones appear in the TCRdb table, and some are missing; sequencing was by immunoSEQ multiplex PCR. V and J calls plus clone size are reproduced from that table; the DNA served to infer D and trimming. The data show about 120,000 clones, approximately 87% seen once. This clone was seen once. V gave up 0 bases and J gave up 3 bases, with 12 bases separating them. The CDR3 loop spans 15 amino acids. This chain connects TRBV5-3 to TRBJ1-2; possibly TRBD1 for D (6 bases). TRBV5-3 counts as an open reading frame of uncertain function. The TCR was taken from a man in his sixties or seventies who had recovered from COVID-19. The source material was peripheral blood. As DNA, the CDR3 is TGTGCCAGAAGCTTGGGATCGGACAGACACTATGGCTACACCTTC. Translating it yields CARSLGSDRHYGYTF.